This TCR beta chain was sequenced in a study of neurological immune-mediated disorders. This clonotype occurred many times. Antigen unknown. Looked up from germline, CDR1 is SNHLY and CDR2 is FYNNEI. Germline trimming cut 4 bases from V and 1 base from J; bases unmatched to any gene: 5. The CDR3 has 15 amino acids. With 10-nucleotide random UMIs included, cDNA was synthesized by 5'RACE. TCRdb re-analysed the 5' RACE reads in MiXCR, keeping a single row per CDR3 protein. The sample carries tens of thousands of distinct CDR3 sequences, 3% to 4% recorded once. Study-wide results and limits: Multiple sclerosis patients had less TCR clonal expansion than even healthy controls, unlike HTLV-1-associated myelopathy. As far as clinical or MRI features were concerned, none was associated with the multiple sclerosis repertoire cluster.

The sequenced sample was PBMCs. The V call is TRBV2, the J call TRBJ1-1; 8 bases map to TRBD1. The TCR sequence derives from a man between 40 and 49 years old with multiple sclerosis. The CDR3 reads CASSGRGRGNTEAFF. The CDR3 DNA reads TGTGCCAGCAGTGGCAGGGGGCGAGGGAACACTGAAGCTTTCTTT.